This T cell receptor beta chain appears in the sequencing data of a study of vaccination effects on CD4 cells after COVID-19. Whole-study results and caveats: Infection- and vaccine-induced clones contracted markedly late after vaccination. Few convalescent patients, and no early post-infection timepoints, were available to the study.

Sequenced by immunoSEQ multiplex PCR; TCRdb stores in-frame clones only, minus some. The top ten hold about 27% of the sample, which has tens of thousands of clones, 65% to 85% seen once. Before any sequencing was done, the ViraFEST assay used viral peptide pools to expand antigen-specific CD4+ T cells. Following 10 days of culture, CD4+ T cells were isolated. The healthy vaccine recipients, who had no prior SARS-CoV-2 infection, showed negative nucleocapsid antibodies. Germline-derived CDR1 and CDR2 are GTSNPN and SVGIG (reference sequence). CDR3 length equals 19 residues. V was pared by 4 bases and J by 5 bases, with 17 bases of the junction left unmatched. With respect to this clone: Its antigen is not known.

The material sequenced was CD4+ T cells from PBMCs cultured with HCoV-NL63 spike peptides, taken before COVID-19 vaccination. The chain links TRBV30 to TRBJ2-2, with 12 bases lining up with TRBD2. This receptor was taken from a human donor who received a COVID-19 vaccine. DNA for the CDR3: TGTGCCTGGACCTTGGGGGTAGTGACTAGCGGGAGTGTTACCGGGGAGCTGTTTTTT. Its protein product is CAWTLGVVTSGSVTGELFF.